Below are 3 T cell receptor beta chains sequenced from a single sample in a study of blood T cells in healthy people across ages. Then a second PCR, running roughly 7 to 11 cycles, was carried out with a sample-barcoded 5' primer and a J-beta primer mix. TCRdb recomputed calls from the 5' RACE reads with MiXCR, one row per CDR3 protein. Altogether 1.8 million or so distinct CDR3 sequences are present, about 39% being singletons, with the ten largest covering 23%. Sequenced material: blood. These receptors were obtained from a human donor in good health.

J is TRBJ1-2 and V is TRBV20-1, with D hard to call. Trimming cost V 2 bases and J 6 bases, with 13 bases left between them. Germline CDR1 DFQATT, CDR2 SNEGSKA (reference sequence). CDR3 length equals 13 residues. The CDR3 sequence is CSARYAPTHGYTF. The CDR3 DNA reads as TGCAGTGCTAGATACGCACCGACACATGGCTACACCTTC.

This clonotype has just a few counts. The chain recombines TRBV5-6 with TRBJ2-7, with D possibly being TRBD1 (5 bases). The CDR3 has 17 amino acids. The V gene lost 4 bases and the J gene lost 1 base, with 21 bases spanning the gap. Germline V gives CDR1 SGHDT, CDR2 YYEEEE. As DNA, the CDR3 is TGTGCCAGCAGCCCGGGCTCTGGGGCTTTCCTTTCCTACGAGCAGTACTTC. It encodes CASSPGSGAFLSYEQYF.

This rearrangement joins TRBV19 to TRBJ1-2; no reliable D call. CDR1 and CDR2 from the germline V gene are LNHDA and SQIVND (reference sequence). V was pared by 0 bases and J by 3 bases, with 14 bases between. There are 16 residues in the CDR3. The CDR3 loop reads CASSIDLFGLDYGYTF. The CDR3 nucleotides are TGTGCCAGTAGTATAGATCTTTTCGGTCTCGACTATGGCTACACCTTC.